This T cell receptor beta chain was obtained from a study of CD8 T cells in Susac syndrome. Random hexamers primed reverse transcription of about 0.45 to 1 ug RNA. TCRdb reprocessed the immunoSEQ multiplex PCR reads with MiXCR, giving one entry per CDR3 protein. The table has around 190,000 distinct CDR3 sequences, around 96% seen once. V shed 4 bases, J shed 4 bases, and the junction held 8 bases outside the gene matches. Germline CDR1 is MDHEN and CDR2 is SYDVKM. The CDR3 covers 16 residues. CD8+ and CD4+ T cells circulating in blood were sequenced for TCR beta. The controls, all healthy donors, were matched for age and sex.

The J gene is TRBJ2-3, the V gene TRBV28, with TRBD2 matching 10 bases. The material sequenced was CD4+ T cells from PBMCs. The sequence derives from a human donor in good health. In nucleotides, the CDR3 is TGTGCCAGCAGTTGGGGGGGACTAGCGTTCGCAGATACGCAGTATTTT. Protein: CASSWGGLAFADTQYF.